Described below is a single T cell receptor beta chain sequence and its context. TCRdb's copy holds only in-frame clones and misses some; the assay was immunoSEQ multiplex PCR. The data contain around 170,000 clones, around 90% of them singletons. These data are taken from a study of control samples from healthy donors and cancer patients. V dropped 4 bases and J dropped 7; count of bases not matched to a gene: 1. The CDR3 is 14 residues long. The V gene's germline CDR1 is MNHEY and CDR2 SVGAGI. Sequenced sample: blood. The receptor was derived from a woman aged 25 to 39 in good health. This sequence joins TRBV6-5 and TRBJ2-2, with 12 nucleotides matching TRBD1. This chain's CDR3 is CASSWDRGLGELFF. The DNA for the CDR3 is TGTGCCAGCAGTTGGGACAGGGGGCTCGGGGAGCTGTTTTTT.